A single sample is the source of the 27 T cell receptor beta chains below, sequenced in a study of metastatic and nonmetastatic thyroid tumors. From the PCR reads, TCRdb re-called clones with MiXCR. The data hold 5,600 or so clones, with around a third observed a single time. Every patient was untreated before thyroid surgery. The sample was adjacent normal tissue. Receptors originate from a male donor with papillary thyroid cancer or a benign thyroid nodule (not recorded which). Some clones in this sample may be carry-over from other donors' samples.

The CDR3 is CASSLVDGTGFSGELFF. DNA of the CDR3: TGTGCCAGCAGCTTAGTTGACGGGACAGGGTTTTCCGGGGAGCTGTTTTTT. The V call is TRBV7-6, the J call TRBJ2-2; 9 positions agree with TRBD1. Trimming cost V 1 base and J 6 bases; bases outside gene matches: 9. CDR1 and CDR2 from the germline V gene are SGHVS and FNYEAQ. CDR3 length equals 17 residues.

The chain employs TRBV6-1 and TRBJ1-6; D remains ambiguous. V was shortened by 0 bases and J by 4 bases, with 10 bases between the two germline ends. The CDR3 runs 16 residues. Per germline, CDR1 MNHNS and CDR2 SASEGT. CDR3 sequence: CASSEARWEYNSPLHF. The CDR3, as DNA: TGTGCCAGCAGTGAAGCGAGATGGGAGTATAATTCACCCCTCCACTTT.

The chain recombines TRBV6-2 or TRBV6-3 with TRBJ1-5; 8 nucleotides agree with TRBD1. Per the germline V gene, CDR1 is MNHEY and CDR2 is SVGEGT. Unmatched junction bases numbered 10, after V lost 6 bases and J lost 0 bases. This CDR3 is built from 17 residues. The chain's CDR3 is CASRTRDRPNSNQPQHF. Written as DNA, the CDR3 is TGTGCCAGCAGGACCCGGGACAGGCCCAATAGCAATCAGCCCCAGCATTTT.

The CDR3 bases are TGTGCCAGCAGTTTGAGAGGGGCCACTGAAGCTTTCTTT. Amino acids: CASSLRGATEAFF. The rearrangement uses TRBV28 and TRBJ1-1; TRBD1 is a possible D gene (5 bases). The CDR3 is made up of 13 amino acids. Germline loops: CDR1 MDHEN, CDR2 SYDVKM. The V and J ends lost 3 bases and 4 bases respectively, with 9 bases between them.

This chain joins TRBV7-8 and TRBJ2-5, with TRBD1 identical over 7 bases. The J segment lost 2 bases and the V segment lost 5 bases, leaving 2 bases of the junction unmatched. The CDR3 totals 13 residues. Per the germline V gene, CDR1 is SGHVS and CDR2 is FQNEAQ. CDR3 residues: CASSLGQQETQYF. The CDR3 DNA reads as TGTGCCAGCAGCCTGGGACAGCAAGAGACCCAGTACTTC.

By frequency in the sample, this clone is medium-sized. The V gene is TRBV5-6, the J gene TRBJ1-1; D gene ambiguous. This CDR3 has 13 amino acids. Trimming left V 7 bases short and J 4 bases short, with 14 bases between. Germline lookup yields CDR1 SGHDT and CDR2 YYEEEE. CDR3 sequence (DNA): TGTGCCAGCGGAGCTGTGGGAATCACTGAAGCTTTCTTT. Protein: CASGAVGITEAFF.

This clone turned up a few times. The V and J genes are TRBV9 and TRBJ2-7; D gene unclear. CDR3 size: 11 residues. CDR1 and CDR2 (germline): SGDLS, YYNGEE. V dropped 4 bases and J dropped 0 bases, with 2 bases sitting between them. CDR3 bases: TGTGCCAGCAGCCCCTCCTACGAGCAGTACTTC. As protein: CASSPSYEQYF.

This clone was detected only a few times. This chain uses TRBV27 with TRBJ1-5; no clear D. Trimming cost V 5 bases and J 1 base, with 12 bases left between them. Per germline, CDR1 MNHEY and CDR2 SMNVEV (reference sequence). This CDR3 has 15 residues. This CDR3 is CASSPNRLSNQPQHF. The CDR3, as DNA: TGTGCCAGCAGTCCTAATCGACTAAGCAATCAGCCCCAGCATTTT.

This clone appeared a single time. The rearrangement uses TRBV7-2 and TRBJ1-2; D gene unclear. V lost 2 bases, J lost 5 bases, and 9 bases lay in between. This CDR3 contains 13 residues. Germline values: CDR1 SGHTA, CDR2 FQGNSA. The CDR3 nucleotides read TGTGCCAGCAGCTTACGGGTTCAGTATGGCTACACCTTC. This gives the protein CASSLRVQYGYTF.

In this sample, this clone turned up a few times. The chain uses TRBV27 and TRBJ2-3; D assignment may be TRBD1 or TRBD2 (5 bases each). Trimming removed 1 base from V and 1 base from J, with 12 bases in between. The CDR3 covers 16 residues. Germline values: CDR1 MNHEY, CDR2 SMNVEV (reference sequence). The chain's CDR3 is CASSLFRGAGTDTQYF. DNA of the CDR3: TGTGCCAGCAGTTTATTTAGGGGAGCGGGCACAGATACGCAGTATTTT.

In this sample, this clone turned up a few times. The CDR3 nucleotides are TGTGCCAGCAGAGACGGGACTAGCGTCTACGAGCAGTACTTC. It translates to CASRDGTSVYEQYF. This rearrangement joins TRBV2 to TRBJ2-7, with 10 bases fitting TRBD2. CDR3 size: 14 residues. Trimming took 6 bases from V and 3 from J; bases not matched to a gene: 5. The germline V gene encodes CDR1 SNHLY and CDR2 FYNNEI.

By sample share, this clone is medium-sized. This rearrangement joins TRBV6-6 to TRBJ2-1; 9 bases align to TRBD2. This CDR3 comprises 16 residues. Trimming at V came to 3 bases and at J to 7 bases, leaving 10 bases not matched to a gene. The germline gives CDR1 MNHNY, CDR2 SVGAGI (reference sequence). The CDR3 here is CASSYSGLAMGNEQFF. CDR3 in DNA: TGTGCCAGCAGTTATTCAGGACTAGCGATGGGTAATGAGCAGTTCTTC.

This clone showed up just a few times. The chain's CDR3 is CASSRPTGELFF. The CDR3 DNA reads TGTGCCAGCAGTCGACCCACCGGGGAGCTGTTTTTT. V is TRBV12-3 or TRBV12-4 and J is TRBJ2-2; D is undetermined. Trimming took 5 bases from V and 4 from J, leaving 5 bases between them. The CDR3 loop spans 12 amino acids.

The chain combines TRBV6-1 with TRBJ2-7; 8 bases agree with TRBD2. V was clipped by 6 bases and J by 0 bases; unmatched bases: 10. This CDR3 is 16 amino acids long. In germline, CDR1 is MNHNS, CDR2 SASEGT. CDR3 region: CASSQGRGRPSYEQYF. CDR3 coding DNA: TGTGCCAGCAGCCAAGGGCGCGGGAGGCCCTCCTACGAGCAGTACTTC.

This clone was counted once. A read error is possible here, since a much larger clone lies one base away. The chain joins TRBV18 to TRBJ2-7, with D hard to call. Germline V gives CDR1 KGHSH, CDR2 LQKENI. The CDR3 is made up of 13 amino acids. CDR3 region: CTSSPPNSYEQYF. The CDR3 DNA sequence: TGTACCAGCTCACCACCGAACAGCTACGAGCAGTACTTC.

This clone was counted between two and nine times. This rearrangement joins TRBV12-3 or TRBV12-4 to TRBJ1-6, with 9 positions matching TRBD1. J lost 7 bases, V lost 4 bases, and 5 bases had no gene match. The CDR3 extends over 15 amino acids. The CDR3 DNA reads TGTGCCAGCAGTTATGCCGGGACAGGGAATTCACCCCTCCACTTT. It codes for CASSYAGTGNSPLHF.

This sequence joins TRBV7-6 and TRBJ1-1; perhaps TRBD1 as D (5 bases). The CDR3 runs to 15 residues. The V end lost 5 bases, the J end lost 0 bases, and 13 bases lay between the germline ends. CDR1 and CDR2 (germline): SGHVS, FNYEAQ. The CDR3 nucleotides are TGTGCCAGCAGCCCTACCACAGGAATGAACACTGAAGCTTTCTTT. It specifies CASSPTTGMNTEAFF.

By proportion, this clone is medium-sized. The DNA of the CDR3 is TGTGCCAGCAGCCCGGGACAGGAGACGAACACTGAAGCTTTCTTT. Translation gives CASSPGQETNTEAFF. The chain combines TRBV7-6 with TRBJ1-1; 8 bases align to TRBD1. Germline values: CDR1 SGHVS, CDR2 FNYEAQ. CDR3 length: 15 residues. Unmatched junction bases numbered 6, after V lost 5 bases and J lost 1 base.

As for this clone: Germline is not matched at one junction end, which may reflect a read error. V is TRBV7-6 and J is TRBJ2-2; 7 bases align to TRBD2. The CDR3 is 15 amino acids. Germline lookup yields CDR1 SGHVS and CDR2 FNYEAQ. CDR3 sequence reads: CASSLGVAGAGELFF. CDR3 coding DNA: TGTGCCAGCAGTTTAGGAGTGGCGGGGGCCGGGGAGCTGTTTTTT.

This sequence joins TRBV6-1 and TRBJ1-2; a weak D match, TRBD1 (5 bases). Germline CDR1 MNHNS, CDR2 SASEGT. The CDR3 is 13 residues long. Between the trimmed V and J ends, which lost 4 bases and 13 bases, there was a span of 19 bases. The CDR3 protein is CASSGSGRDFITF. CDR3 nucleotides: TGTGCCAGCAGTGGGTCAGGGCGGGATTTTATCACCTTC.

The rearrangement uses TRBV6-2 or TRBV6-3 and TRBJ2-1; D is uncertain. The germline gives CDR1 MNHEY, CDR2 SVGEGT. With 7 bases removed from V and 9 bases from J, the gap between germline ends came to 25 bases. The CDR3 has 16 residues. CDR3 in amino acids: CASIRTSVGDWGEQFF. The CDR3 region has the DNA TGTGCCAGCATCCGCACGAGCGTTGGGGATTGGGGTGAGCAGTTCTTC.

This clone has at least ten counts. The chain carries TRBV27 and TRBJ1-1, with 7 positions matching TRBD1. Unmatched junction bases numbered 8, after V lost 5 bases and J lost 2 bases. Germline V gene data show CDR1 as MNHEY and CDR2 as SMNVEV (reference sequence). CDR3 length equals 15 residues. CDR3 DNA sequence: TGTGCCAGCAGTCCCGGGACAGAAGTAAACACTGAAGCTTTCTTT. Translated, it gives CASSPGTEVNTEAFF.

This clone was found a few times. The chain recombines TRBV20-1 with TRBJ2-1, with 7 bases matching TRBD2. The CDR3 has 16 amino acids. After removal of 0 bases from V and 3 bases from J, the junction contained 8 bases not matched to a gene. Per the germline V gene, CDR1 is DFQATT and CDR2 is SNEGSKA (reference sequence). CDR3: CSARDVDRTSYNEQFF. In DNA form, the CDR3 reads TGCAGTGCTAGAGATGTTGACCGGACTAGCTACAATGAGCAGTTCTTC.

The chain employs TRBV2 and TRBJ2-1; 7 bases are a match to TRBD1. V shed 8 bases and J 7 bases; nucleotides not matched to a gene: 14. This CDR3 is built from 15 residues. The V gene's germline CDR1 is SNHLY and CDR2 FYNNEI. The CDR3 reads CASGSSTGWSNEQFF. The CDR3 DNA reads TGTGCCAGCGGCTCGTCGACAGGGTGGTCAAATGAGCAGTTCTTC.

This chain links TRBV20-1 with TRBJ2-1, with 13 positions matching TRBD2. CDR3 size: 17 residues. Germline CDR1 and CDR2: DFQATT and SNEGSKA (reference sequence). V shed 6 bases and J 0 bases; nucleotides not matched to a gene: 8. Here the CDR3 DNA reads TGCAGTGCCCGGACTAGCGGGGGAACAAACTCCTACAATGAGCAGTTCTTC. Its translation: CSARTSGGTNSYNEQFF.

This clone was seen more than once but under ten times. This chain joins TRBV28 and TRBJ1-2; no definite D call. This CDR3 comprises 14 residues. Germline-derived CDR1 and CDR2 are MDHEN and SYDVKM. V dropped 2 bases and J dropped 8 bases, with 15 bases sitting between them. The CDR3: CASSLVSGLWGYTF. The CDR3 region has the DNA TGTGCCAGCAGTTTAGTTAGCGGGCTATGGGGCTACACCTTC.

The V call is TRBV19, the J call TRBJ1-2; unclear D gene. Germline CDR1 reads LNHDA; CDR2 reads SQIVND (reference sequence). Trimming took 3 bases from V and 3 from J, leaving 5 bases between them. The CDR3 consists of 12 residues. The CDR3 is CASSIIDYGYTF. In nucleotides, the CDR3 is TGTGCCAGTAGTATTATCGACTATGGCTACACCTTC.